This entry features one TCR beta chain sequence. This clone's antigen is unknown. Per-base quality was not reported, and no clone a single base away is much larger than it. V and J are truncated by 1 base and 8 bases respectively, leaving an intervening sequence of 14 bases. The germline V gene sets CDR1 to MNHEY and CDR2 to SVGAGI. Measured from the cysteine to the phenylalanine, the CDR3 is 14 residues long. Solely the CDR3 DNA is kept, with 42 bases framed from the first base. This record comes from a study of shared clonotypes between healthy human individuals (dated by TCRdb to 2020 to 2022). Notes on the research overall: The cohort comprised a couple of women and three men aged 18 to 49 years. For each donor, three plates each were used for CD4 naive and CD4 memory, two plates were used for CD8 naive, and one plate was used for CD8 memory. To estimate repertoire size and how much clonotype sharing occurs between individuals, the study deeply sequenced the blood TCR repertoires of roughly 5 healthy adults. To increase sequencing depth and limit assay-specific biases, different laboratories used diverse techniques to prepare libraries and sequence TCR repertoires. Leukapheresis yielded between about 0.85 and 10 billion PBMCs per donor.

On the study overall, not on this receptor specifically: Approximately 4.8% of naive CD4, 3.5% of naive CD8, 2.3% of memory CD4, and 0.4% of memory CD8 clonotypes were shared across a few donors. Because the study included only a small number of donors, the genetic and exposure-history diversity represented was limited. Naive subsets generally had larger estimated clonotype richness than memory subsets. Based on pairwise subsampling, the degree of clonotype sharing among donors was expected to be affected by sequencing depth. Only blood was sampled, and tissue TCR repertoires likely differ from those in blood. Incomplete sequencing was indicated by rarefaction of sorted-subset datasets, despite the large sequencing depth. Clonotypes shared by all four sorted-subset donors showed higher generation probabilities than non-shared clonotypes.

The donors were healthy, HIV-negative adults with no recently reported acute infections or vaccinations. All donors were Caucasian adults living in Nashville, Tennessee, USA. Magnetic negative selection was used to enrich CD4+ T cells, after which naive cells were positively selected on CD45RA and the negative fraction became the memory subset. Blood was obtained by leukapheresis, after which PBMCs were separated by Ficoll-Histopaque density gradient centrifugation and cryopreserved in liquid nitrogen vapor phase. Purity and quantity of every magnetically sorted T cell population were checked by analytical flow cytometry. Genomic DNA was isolated from each sorted fraction and quantified by UV absorbance on a Nanodrop 2000c. TCR CDR3 regions were amplified from genomic DNA by multiplex PCR using the deep immunoSEQ assay. Extracted genomic DNA from each cell subset was distributed evenly across all wells of several immunoSEQ 96-well plates, and each plate was treated as a replicate. For sorted subsets, about 0.2 ug genomic DNA, equal to tens of thousands of T cell genomes, was loaded into each replicate PCR. Purified libraries were measured with a Qubit 3.0 fluorometer, size-checked on a Bioanalyzer 2100, and measured again with the KAPA Library Quantification kit. A separate single-read 150-cycle Illumina NextSeq 550 flow cell was used to sequence each immunoSEQ 96-well plate. Concerning the study's data processing: Because the immunoSEQ output included only junctional sequences and no quality scores, the filtering could not be the same as the filtering used for full-length reads. To assign V/J genes and CDR3, sequences were annotated against IMGT germline references using PyIR, a Python wrapper for IgBLAST v1.9. Reads were removed for weak V/J assignments (E-value above 1e-6), missing CDR3, stop codons, out-of-frame junctions, or ambiguous translated residues. V3J clonotypes were defined as sequences sharing the same inferred V gene, J gene, and CDR3 amino acid sequence. Percentage overlap between repertoires was calculated by dividing the number of shared unique clonotypes by the size of the smaller repertoire. RTK rarefaction, the Chao1 estimator, and Recon v2.1 estimates of unobserved clonotypes were used to assess repertoire richness. Generation probabilities for all TCRbeta clonotypes obtained by the gDNA method from a handful of donors were computed using OLGA. Here the immuneACCESS table is served through TCRdb, limited to in-frame sequences with V and J called. Missing clones are a known gap in these copies; in checked studies unresolved V genes cover under half, and the rest lacks a known reason. V and J calls and clone size are as listed in that table; D and trimming were resolved from the DNA. Present in this sample are 2 million to 2.5 million clones, roughly 90% of which were seen just once. The biggest ten clones account for 0.37% of the sample.

Material for sequencing was naive CD4+ T cells from PBMCs. This specimen's cell subset or site label, interpreted: CD45RA+ positively selected. This clonotype originated in a young man in good health. Some clones in this sample may be carry-over from other donors' samples. Recombination connected TRBV6-5 to TRBJ1-2; TRBD1 is possibly the D segment (5 matching bases). The CDR3 reads as follows: CASSYFDGAGGYTF. The base sequence is TGTGCCAGCAGTTACTTCGATGGGGCGGGCGGCTACACCTTC.